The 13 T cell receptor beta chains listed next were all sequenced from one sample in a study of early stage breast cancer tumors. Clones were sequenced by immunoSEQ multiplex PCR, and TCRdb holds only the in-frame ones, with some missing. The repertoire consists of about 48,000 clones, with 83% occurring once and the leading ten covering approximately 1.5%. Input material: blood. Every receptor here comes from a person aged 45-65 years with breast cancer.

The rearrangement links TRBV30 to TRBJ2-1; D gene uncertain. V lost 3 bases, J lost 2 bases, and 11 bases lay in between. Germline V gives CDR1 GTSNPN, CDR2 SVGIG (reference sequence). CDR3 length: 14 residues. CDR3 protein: CAWSARSAYNEQFF. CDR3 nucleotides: TGTGCCTGGAGCGCGAGGTCCGCCTACAATGAGCAGTTCTTC.

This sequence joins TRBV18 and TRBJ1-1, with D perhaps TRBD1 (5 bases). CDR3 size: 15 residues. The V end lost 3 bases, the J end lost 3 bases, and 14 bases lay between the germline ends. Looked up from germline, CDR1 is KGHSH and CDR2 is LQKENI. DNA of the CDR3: TGTGCCAGCTCACCTTATCCGTCGGGGGACACTGAAGCTTTCTTT. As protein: CASSPYPSGDTEAFF.

The CDR3 reads CASRQGNEKLFF. The CDR3, as DNA: TGTGCCAGCAGACAGGGGAATGAAAAACTGTTTTTT. This chain uses TRBV7-2 with TRBJ1-4; 7 bases match TRBD1. The germline gives CDR1 SGHTA, CDR2 FQGNSA. V shed 6 bases, J shed 5 bases, and the junction held 0 bases outside the gene matches. The CDR3 runs to 12 residues. The full variable domain, rest sourced from reference TRBV7-2 and TRBJ1-4, is GAGVSQSPSNKVTEKGKDVELRCDPISGHTALYWYRQSLGQGLEFLIYFQGNSAPDKSGLPSDRFSAERTGGSVSTLTIQRTQQEDSAVYLCASRQGNEKLFFGSGTQLSVL.

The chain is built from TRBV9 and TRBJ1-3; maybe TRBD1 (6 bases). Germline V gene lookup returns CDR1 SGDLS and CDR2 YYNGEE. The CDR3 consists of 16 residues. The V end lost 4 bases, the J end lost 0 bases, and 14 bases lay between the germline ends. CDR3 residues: CASSLEDSSSGNTIYF. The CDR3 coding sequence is TGTGCCAGCAGCCTCGAGGACAGCAGCTCTGGAAACACCATATATTTT. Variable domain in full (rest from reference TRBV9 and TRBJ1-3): DSGVTQTPKHLITATGQRVTLRCSPRSGDLSVYWYQQSLDQGLQFLIQYYNGEERAKGNILERFSAQQFPDLHSELNLSSLELGDSALYFCASSLEDSSSGNTIYFGEGSWLTVV.

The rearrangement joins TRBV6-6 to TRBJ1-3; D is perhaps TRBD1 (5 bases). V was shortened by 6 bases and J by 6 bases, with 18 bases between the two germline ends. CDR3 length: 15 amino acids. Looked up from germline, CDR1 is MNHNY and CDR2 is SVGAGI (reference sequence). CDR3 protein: CASSLYGGFENTIYF. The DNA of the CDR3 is TGTGCCAGCAGCCTTTATGGGGGTTTTGAAAACACCATATATTTT.

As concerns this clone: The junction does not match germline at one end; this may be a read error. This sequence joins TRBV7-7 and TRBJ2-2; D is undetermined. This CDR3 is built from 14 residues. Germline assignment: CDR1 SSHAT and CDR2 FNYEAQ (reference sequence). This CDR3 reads CASSPSEVTGELFF. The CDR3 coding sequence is TGTGCTAGCAGCCCCAGCGAGGTCACCGGGGAGCTGTTTTTT.

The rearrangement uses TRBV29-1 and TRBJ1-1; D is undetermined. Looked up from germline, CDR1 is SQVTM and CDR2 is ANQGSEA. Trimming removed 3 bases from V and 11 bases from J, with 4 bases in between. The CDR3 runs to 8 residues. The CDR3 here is CSVDRAFF. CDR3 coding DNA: TGCAGCGTTGACAGGGCTTTCTTT. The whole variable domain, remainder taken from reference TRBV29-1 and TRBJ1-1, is SAVISQKPSRDICQRGTSLTIQCQVDSQVTMMFWYRQQPGQSLTLIATANQGSEATYESGFVIDKFPISRPNLTFSTLTVSNMSPEDSSIYLCSVDRAFFGQGTRLTVV.

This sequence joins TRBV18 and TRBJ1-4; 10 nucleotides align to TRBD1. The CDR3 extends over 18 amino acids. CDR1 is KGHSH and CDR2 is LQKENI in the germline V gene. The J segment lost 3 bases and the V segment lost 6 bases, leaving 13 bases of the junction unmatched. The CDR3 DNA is TGTGCCAGCTCCTCCAACACAATCGGGACAGGGGCTAATGAAAAACTGTTTTTT. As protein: CASSSNTIGTGANEKLFF.

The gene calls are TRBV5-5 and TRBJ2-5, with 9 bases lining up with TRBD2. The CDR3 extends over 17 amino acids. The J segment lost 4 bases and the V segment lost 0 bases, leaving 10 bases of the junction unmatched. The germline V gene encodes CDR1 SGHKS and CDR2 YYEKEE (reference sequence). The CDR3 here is CASSLVGGRGGGETQYF. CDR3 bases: TGTGCCAGCAGCTTGGTCGGCGGGCGGGGGGGAGGAGAGACCCAGTACTTC.

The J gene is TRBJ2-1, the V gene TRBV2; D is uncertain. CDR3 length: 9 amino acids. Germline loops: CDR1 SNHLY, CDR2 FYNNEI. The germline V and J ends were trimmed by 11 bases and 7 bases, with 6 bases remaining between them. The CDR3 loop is CAGPNEQFF. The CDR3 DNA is TGTGCCGGGCCTAATGAGCAGTTCTTC.

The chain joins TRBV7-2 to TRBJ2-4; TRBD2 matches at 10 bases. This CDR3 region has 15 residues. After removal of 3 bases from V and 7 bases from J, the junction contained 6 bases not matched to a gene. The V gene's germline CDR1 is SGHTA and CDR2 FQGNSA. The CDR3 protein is CASSLLAGEGNIQYF. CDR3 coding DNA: TGTGCCAGCAGCTTGCTAGCGGGGGAGGGTAACATTCAGTACTTC.

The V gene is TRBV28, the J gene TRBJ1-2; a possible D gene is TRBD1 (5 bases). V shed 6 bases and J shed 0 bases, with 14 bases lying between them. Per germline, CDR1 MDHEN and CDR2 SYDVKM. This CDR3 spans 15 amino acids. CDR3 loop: CASSLGRGANYGYTF. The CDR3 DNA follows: TGTGCCAGCAGCCTAGGAAGAGGGGCTAACTATGGCTACACCTTC.

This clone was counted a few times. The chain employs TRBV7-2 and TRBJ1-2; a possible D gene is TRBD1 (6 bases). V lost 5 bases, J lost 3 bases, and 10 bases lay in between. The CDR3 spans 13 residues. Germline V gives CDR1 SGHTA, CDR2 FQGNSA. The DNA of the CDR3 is TGTGCCAGCAGCCCCGACAGGCACTATGGCTACACCTTC. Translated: CASSPDRHYGYTF.